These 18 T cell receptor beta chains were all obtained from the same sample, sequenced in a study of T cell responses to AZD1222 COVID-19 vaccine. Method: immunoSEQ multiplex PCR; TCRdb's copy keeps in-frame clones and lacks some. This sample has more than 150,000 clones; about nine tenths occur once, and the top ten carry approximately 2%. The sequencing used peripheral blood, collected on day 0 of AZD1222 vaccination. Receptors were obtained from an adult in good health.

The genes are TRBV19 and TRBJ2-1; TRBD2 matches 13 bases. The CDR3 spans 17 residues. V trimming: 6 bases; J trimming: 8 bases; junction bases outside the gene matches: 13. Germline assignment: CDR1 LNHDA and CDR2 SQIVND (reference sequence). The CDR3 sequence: CASSRTGTSGIGDEQFF. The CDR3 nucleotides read TGTGCCAGTAGCCGGACAGGGACTAGCGGGATAGGCGATGAGCAGTTCTTC. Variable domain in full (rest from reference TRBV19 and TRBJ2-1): DGGITQSPKYLFRKEGQNVTLSCEQNLNHDAMYWYRQDPGQGLRLIYYSQIVNDFQKGDIAEGYSVSREKKESFPLTVTSAQKNPTAFYLCASSRTGTSGIGDEQFFGPGTRLTVL.

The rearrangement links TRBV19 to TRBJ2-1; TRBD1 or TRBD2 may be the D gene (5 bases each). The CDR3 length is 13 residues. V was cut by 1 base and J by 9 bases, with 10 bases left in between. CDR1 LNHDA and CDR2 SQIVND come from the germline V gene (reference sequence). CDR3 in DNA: TGTGCCAGTAGTATAGGTGTTGGGACTGAGCAGTTCTTC. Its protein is CASSIGVGTEQFF.

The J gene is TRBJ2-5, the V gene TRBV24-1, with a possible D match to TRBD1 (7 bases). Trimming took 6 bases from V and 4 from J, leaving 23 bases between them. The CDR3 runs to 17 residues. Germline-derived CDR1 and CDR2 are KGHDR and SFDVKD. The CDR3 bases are TGTGCCACCAGTAAGGACCCAGGGGGGTCCTTTTTAGAGACCCAGTACTTC. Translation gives CATSKDPGGSFLETQYF.

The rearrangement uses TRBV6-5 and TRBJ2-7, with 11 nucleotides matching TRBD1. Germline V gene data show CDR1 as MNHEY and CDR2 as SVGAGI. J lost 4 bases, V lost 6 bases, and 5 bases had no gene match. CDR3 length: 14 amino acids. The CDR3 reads CASSRGQGAYEQYF. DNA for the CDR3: TGTGCCAGCAGCCGAGGACAGGGGGCATACGAGCAGTACTTC.

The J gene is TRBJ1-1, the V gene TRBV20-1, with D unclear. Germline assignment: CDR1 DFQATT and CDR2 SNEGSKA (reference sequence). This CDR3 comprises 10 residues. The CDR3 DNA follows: TGCAGGGCGTGTTTCCTCGGCGCTTTCTTT. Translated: CRACFLGAFF.

The CDR3 coding sequence is TGTGCCAGCCAAAACAGACAGAATAATTCACCCCTCCACTTT. Residues: CASQNRQNNSPLHF. The chain couples TRBV27 to TRBJ1-6; possible D gene TRBD1, 5 bases. V was cut by 8 bases and J by 5 bases, with 13 bases left in between. Germline-derived CDR1 and CDR2 are MNHEY and SMNVEV (reference sequence). This CDR3 region has 14 residues.

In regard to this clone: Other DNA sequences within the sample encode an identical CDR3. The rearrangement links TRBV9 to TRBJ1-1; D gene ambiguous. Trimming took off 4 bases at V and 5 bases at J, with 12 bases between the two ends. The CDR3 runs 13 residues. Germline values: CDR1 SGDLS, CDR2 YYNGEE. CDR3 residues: CASSSRGNTEAFF. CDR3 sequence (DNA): TGTGCCAGCAGCTCTCGAGGGAATACTGAAGCTTTCTTT.

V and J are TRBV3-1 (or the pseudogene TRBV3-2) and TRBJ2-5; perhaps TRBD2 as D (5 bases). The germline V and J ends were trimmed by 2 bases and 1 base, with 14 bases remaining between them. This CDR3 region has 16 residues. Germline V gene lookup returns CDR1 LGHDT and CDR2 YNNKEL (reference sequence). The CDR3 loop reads CASSQFRRAGQETQYF. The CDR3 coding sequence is TGTGCCAGCAGCCAATTTAGGCGCGCGGGCCAAGAGACCCAGTACTTC.

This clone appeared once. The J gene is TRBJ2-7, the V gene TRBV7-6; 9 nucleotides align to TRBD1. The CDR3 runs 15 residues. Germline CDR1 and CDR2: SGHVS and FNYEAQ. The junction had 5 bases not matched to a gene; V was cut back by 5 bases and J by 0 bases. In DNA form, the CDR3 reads TGTGCCAGCAGCCCACGGACAGGGGACTCCTACGAGCAGTACTTC. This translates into CASSPRTGDSYEQYF.

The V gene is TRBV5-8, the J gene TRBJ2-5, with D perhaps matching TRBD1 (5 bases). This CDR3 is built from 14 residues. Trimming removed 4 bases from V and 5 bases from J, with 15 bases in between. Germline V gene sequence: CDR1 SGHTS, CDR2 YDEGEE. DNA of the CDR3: TGTGCCAGCAGCGCCGGATTAAAGGGGGAGACCCAGTACTTC. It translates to CASSAGLKGETQYF. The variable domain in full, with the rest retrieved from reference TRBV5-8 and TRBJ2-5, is EAGVTQSPTHLIKTRGQQATLRCSPISGHTSVYWYQQALGLGLQFLLWYDEGEERNRGNFPPRFSGRQFPNYSSELNVNALELEDSALYLCASSAGLKGETQYFGPGTRLLVL.

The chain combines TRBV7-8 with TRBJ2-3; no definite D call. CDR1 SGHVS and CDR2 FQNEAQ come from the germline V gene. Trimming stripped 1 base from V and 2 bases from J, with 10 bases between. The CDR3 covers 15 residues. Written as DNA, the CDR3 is TGTGCCAGCAGCTTAGAGGTGGAGTACACAGATACGCAGTATTTT. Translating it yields CASSLEVEYTDTQYF.

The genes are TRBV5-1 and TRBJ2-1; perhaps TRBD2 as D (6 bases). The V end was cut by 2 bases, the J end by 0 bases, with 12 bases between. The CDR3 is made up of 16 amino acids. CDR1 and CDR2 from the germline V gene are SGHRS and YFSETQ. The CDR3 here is CASSFQGLSSYNEQFF. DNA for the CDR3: TGCGCCAGCAGCTTCCAGGGACTGAGCTCCTACAATGAGCAGTTCTTC.

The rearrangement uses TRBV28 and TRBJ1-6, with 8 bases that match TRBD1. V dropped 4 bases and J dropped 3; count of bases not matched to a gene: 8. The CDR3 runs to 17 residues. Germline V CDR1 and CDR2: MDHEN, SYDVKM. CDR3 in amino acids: CASSSLTGVFYNSPLHF. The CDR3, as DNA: TGTGCCAGCAGTTCTCTGACAGGGGTTTTCTATAATTCACCCCTCCACTTT.

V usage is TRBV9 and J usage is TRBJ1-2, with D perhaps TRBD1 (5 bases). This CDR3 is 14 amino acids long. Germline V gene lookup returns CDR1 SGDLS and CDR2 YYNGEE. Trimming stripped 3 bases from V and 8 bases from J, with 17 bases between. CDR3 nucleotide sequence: TGTGCCAGCAGCGCTTCGGGGGGGAATGGAGGCTACACCTTC. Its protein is CASSASGGNGGYTF. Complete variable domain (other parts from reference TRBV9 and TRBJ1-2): DSGVTQTPKHLITATGQRVTLRCSPRSGDLSVYWYQQSLDQGLQFLIQYYNGEERAKGNILERFSAQQFPDLHSELNLSSLELGDSALYFCASSASGGNGGYTFGSGTRLTVV.

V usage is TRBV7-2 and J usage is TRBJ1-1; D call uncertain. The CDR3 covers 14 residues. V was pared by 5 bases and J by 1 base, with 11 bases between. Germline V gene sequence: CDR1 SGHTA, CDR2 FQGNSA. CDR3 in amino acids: CASSLFLTNTEAFF. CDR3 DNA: TGTGCCAGCAGCCTATTTTTAACGAACACTGAAGCTTTCTTT.

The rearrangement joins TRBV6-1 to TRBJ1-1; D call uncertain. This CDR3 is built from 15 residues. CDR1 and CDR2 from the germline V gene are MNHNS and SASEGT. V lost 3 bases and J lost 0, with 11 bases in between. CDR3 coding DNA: TGTGCCAGCAGTGATGCGACCGCTCTGAACACTGAAGCTTTCTTT. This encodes CASSDATALNTEAFF.

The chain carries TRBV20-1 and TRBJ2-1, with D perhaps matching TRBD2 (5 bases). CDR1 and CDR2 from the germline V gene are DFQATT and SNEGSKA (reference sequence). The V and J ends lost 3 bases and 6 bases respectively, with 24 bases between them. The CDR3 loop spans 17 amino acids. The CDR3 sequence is CSASLGLAEVDPNEQFF. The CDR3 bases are TGCAGTGCTAGTCTAGGTCTGGCGGAGGTGGACCCCAATGAGCAGTTCTTC.

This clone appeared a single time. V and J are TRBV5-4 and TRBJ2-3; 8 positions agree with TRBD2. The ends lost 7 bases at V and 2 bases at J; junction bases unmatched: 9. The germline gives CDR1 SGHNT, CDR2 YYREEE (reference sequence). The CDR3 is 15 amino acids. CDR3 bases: TGTGCCAGCCGAAACTTAGCGGGGTACACAGATACGCAGTATTTT. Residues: CASRNLAGYTDTQYF. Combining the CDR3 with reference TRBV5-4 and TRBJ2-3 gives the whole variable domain ETGVTQSPTHLIKTRGQQVTLRCSSQSGHNTVSWYQQALGQGPQFIFQYYREEENGRGNFPPRFSGLQFPNYSSELNVNALELDDSALYLCASRNLAGYTDTQYFGPGTRLTVL.